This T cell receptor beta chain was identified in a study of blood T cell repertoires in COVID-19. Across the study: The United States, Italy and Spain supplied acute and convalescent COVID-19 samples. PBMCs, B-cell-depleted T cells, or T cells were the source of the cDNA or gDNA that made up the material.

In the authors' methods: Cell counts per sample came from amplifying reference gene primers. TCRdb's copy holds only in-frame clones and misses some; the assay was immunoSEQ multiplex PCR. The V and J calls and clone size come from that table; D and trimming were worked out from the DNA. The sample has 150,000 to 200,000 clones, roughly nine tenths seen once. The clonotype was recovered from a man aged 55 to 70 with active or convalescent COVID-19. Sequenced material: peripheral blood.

The CDR3 DNA reads TGTGCCAGCAGCCAAGGGCCACTATGGGATTCACCCCTCCACTTT. Its protein product is CASSQGPLWDSPLHF. The rearrangement joins TRBV3-1 (or the pseudogene TRBV3-2) to TRBJ1-6; D uncertain. The V end lost 1 base, the J end lost 8 bases, and 12 bases lay between the germline ends. The CDR3 runs 15 residues. Germline lookup yields CDR1 LGHDT and CDR2 YNNKEL (reference sequence).